The present T cell receptor (beta chain) was sequenced within a study of resident and recirculating memory T cells in vitiligo. Sequenced by immunoSEQ multiplex PCR; TCRdb stores in-frame clones only, minus some. The sample consists of around 38,000 clones, around 90% of them appearing once. Study-wide results and caveats: Sequences differed between biopsy sites and patients, suggesting private specificity.

Concerning this clone: Its cognate antigen is unknown.

The CDR3 totals 13 residues. Between the trimmed V and J ends, which lost 3 bases and 1 base, there was a span of 3 bases. The germline V gene has CDR1 KGHSH and CDR2 LQKENI. This sequence was found in a male donor with vitiligo. The chain combines TRBV18 with TRBJ1-4; D call uncertain. Sequencing was performed on blood. CDR3 amino acids: CASSPLTNEKLFF. For the CDR3, the DNA is TGTGCCAGCTCACCTCTAACTAATGAAAAACTGTTTTTT.